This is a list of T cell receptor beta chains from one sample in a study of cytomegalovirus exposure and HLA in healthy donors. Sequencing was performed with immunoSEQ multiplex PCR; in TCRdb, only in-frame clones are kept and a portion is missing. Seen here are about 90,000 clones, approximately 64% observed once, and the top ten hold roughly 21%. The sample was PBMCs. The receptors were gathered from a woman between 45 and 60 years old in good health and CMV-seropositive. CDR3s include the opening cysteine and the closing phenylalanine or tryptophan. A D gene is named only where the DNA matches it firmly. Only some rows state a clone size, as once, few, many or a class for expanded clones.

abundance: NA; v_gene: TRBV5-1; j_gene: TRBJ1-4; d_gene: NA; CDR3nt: TGCGCCAGCAGCTTGGATCCTGGAGTTGATGAAAAACTGTTTTTT; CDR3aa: CASSLDPGVDEKLFF
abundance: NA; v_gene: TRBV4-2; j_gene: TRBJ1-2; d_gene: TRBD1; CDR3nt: TGTGCCAGCAGCCCCGGGACAGGGGGTTTCGGCTACACCTTC; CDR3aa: CASSPGTGGFGYTF
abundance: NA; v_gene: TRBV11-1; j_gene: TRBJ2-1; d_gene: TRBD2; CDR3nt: TGTGCCAGTCGGCGGGGGTACAATGAGCAGTTCTTC; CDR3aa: CASRRGYNEQFF
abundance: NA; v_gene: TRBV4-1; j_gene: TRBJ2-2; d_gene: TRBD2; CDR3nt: TGCGCCAGCAGCCCCCGGGACTACACGAACACCGGGGAGCTGTTTTTT; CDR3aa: CASSPRDYTNTGELFF
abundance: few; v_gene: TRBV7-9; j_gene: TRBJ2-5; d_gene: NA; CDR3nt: TGTGCCAGCAGCCCCCGGACCCGCGGGGAGACCCAGTACTTC; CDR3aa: CASSPRTRGETQYF
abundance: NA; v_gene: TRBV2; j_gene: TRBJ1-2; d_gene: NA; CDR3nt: TGTGCCAGTAAGGACACCTCGCGGCATGGCTACACCTTC; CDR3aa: CASKDTSRHGYTF
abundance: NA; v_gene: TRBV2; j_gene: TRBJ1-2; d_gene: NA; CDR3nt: TGTGCCAGCAGACAGGGTGGCGACTATGGCTACACCTTC; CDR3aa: CASRQGGDYGYTF
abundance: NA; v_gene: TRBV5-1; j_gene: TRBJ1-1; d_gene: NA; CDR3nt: TGCGCCAGCAGCCGAGACCCAACAGGGAACACTGAAGCTTTCTTT; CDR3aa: CASSRDPTGNTEAFF
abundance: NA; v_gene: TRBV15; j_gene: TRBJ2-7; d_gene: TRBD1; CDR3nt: TGTGCCACCAGCAGATACACAGGGGGTCCCGAGCAGTACTTC; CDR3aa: CATSRYTGGPEQYF
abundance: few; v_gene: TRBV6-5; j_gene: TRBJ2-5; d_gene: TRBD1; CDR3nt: TGTGCCAGCAGTTACCCGGGACAGGGACGACAAGAGACCCAGTACTTC; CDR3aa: CASSYPGQGRQETQYF
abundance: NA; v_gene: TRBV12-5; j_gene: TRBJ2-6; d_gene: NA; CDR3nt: TGTGCTAGTGCCCTCTCTGGGGCCAACGTCCTGACTTTC; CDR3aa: CASALSGANVLTF
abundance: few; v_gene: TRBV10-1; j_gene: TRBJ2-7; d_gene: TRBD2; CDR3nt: TGCGCCAGCAGTGGTTTTCCGACTAGCGGGGGGGTTAACTACGAGCAGTACTTC; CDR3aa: CASSGFPTSGGVNYEQYF
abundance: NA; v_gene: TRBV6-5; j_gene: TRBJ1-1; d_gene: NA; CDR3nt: TGTGCCAGCCATTCTCCAGGGGAGAACACTGAAGCTTTCTTT; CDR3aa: CASHSPGENTEAFF
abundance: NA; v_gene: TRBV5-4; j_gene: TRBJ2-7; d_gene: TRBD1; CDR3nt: TGTGCCAGCAGCTCATCCGGGACAGGGGATTACGAGCAGTACTTC; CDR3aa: CASSSSGTGDYEQYF
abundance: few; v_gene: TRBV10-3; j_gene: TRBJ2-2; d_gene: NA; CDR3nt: TGTGCCATCTCCTCCGACAGGACTTACACCGGGGAGCTGTTTTTT; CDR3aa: CAISSDRTYTGELFF
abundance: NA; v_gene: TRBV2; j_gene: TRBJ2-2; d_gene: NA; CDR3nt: TGTGCCAGCAGGGCCGACAGGGGAGGGACCGGGGAGCTGTTTTTT; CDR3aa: CASRADRGGTGELFF
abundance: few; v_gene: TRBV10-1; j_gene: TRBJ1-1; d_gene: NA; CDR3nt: TGCGCCAGCAGTGCATCCGGGGGGAACACTGAAGCTTTCTTT; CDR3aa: CASSASGGNTEAFF
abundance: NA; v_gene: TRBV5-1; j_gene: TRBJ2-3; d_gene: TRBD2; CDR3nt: TGCGCCAGCAGCTGGAGCGGGGGGGCAGTGGATACGCAGTATTTT; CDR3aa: CASSWSGGAVDTQYF
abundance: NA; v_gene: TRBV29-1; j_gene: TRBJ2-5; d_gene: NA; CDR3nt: TGCAGCGTTGAAGACCCGTCAGAGACCCAGTACTTC; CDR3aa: CSVEDPSETQYF
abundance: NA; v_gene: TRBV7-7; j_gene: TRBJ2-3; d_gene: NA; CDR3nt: TGTGCCAGCAGCTTAGCGGGGGCGGGAGATACGCAGTATTTT; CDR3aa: CASSLAGAGDTQYF
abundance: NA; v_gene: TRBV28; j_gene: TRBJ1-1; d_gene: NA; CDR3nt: TGTGCCAGCAGTTTCTCGGCGGGGACTGAAGCTTTCTTT; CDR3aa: CASSFSAGTEAFF
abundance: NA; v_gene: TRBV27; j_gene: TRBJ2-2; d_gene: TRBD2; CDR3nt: TGTGCCAGCAGTTTTAGCGGGGGTGGCGGGGAGCTGTTTTTT; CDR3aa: CASSFSGGGGELFF
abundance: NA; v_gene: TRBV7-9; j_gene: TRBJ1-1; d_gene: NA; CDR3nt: TGTGCCAGCAGCTTCGACAGCGTCAACACTGAAGCTTTCTTT; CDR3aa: CASSFDSVNTEAFF
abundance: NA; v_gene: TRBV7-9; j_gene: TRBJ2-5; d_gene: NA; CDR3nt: TGTGCCAGCAGCCAGGGGTGGGAGACCCAGTACTTC; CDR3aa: CASSQGWETQYF
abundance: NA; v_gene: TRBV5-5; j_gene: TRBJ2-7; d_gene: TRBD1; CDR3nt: TGTGCCAGCAGCTTGGGAGGGGCAGGGGGCCATTCCTACGAGCAGTACTTC; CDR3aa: CASSLGGAGGHSYEQYF
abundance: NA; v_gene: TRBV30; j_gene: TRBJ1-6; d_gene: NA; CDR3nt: TGTGCCTGGAGTCCAAGAGGAAGGCTCTTAAATAATTCACCCCTCCACTTT; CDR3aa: CAWSPRGRLLNNSPLHF
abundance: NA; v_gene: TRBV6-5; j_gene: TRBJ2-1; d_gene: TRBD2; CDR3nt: TGTGCCAGCAGTTACTCCGCGGGGGGGCTGAATGAGCAGTTCTTC; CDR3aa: CASSYSAGGLNEQFF
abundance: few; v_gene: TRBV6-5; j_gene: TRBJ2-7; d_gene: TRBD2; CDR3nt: TGTGCCAGCAGCCGGACTAGCGGGGGGTACGAGCAGTACTTC; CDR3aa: CASSRTSGGYEQYF
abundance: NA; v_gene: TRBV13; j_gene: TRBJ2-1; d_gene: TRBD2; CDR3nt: TGTGCCAGCAGCTTAGGTGGGACTAGCCTCAATGAGCAGTTCTTC; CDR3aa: CASSLGGTSLNEQFF
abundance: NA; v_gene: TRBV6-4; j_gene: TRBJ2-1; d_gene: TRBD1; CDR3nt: TGTGCCACCGGGACAGGGGGCGGCAATGAGCAGTTCTTC; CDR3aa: CATGTGGGNEQFF
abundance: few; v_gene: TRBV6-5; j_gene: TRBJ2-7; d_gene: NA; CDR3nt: TGTGCCAGCAGCATGAGCGGGTCGAGCTCCTACGAGCAGTACTTC; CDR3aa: CASSMSGSSSYEQYF
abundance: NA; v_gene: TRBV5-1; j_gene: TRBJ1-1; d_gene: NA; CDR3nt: TGCGCCAGCAGCTTCTCGGGGGAGGGGACTGAAGCTTTCTTT; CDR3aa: CASSFSGEGTEAFF
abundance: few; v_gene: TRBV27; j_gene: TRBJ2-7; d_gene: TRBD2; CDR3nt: TGTGCCAGCAGTCCCCGACTAGCCGGCGAGCAGTACTTC; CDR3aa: CASSPRLAGEQYF
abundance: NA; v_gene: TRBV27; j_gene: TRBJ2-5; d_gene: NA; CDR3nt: TGTGCCAGCAGTTCCGGCGGACTTCTCCAAGAGACCCAGTACTTC; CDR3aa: CASSSGGLLQETQYF
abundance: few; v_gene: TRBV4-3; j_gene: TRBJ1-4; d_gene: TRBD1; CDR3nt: TGCGCCAGCAGCCAAGGGACAGGCCCGGTAGGGGAAAAACTGTTTTTT; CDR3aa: CASSQGTGPVGEKLFF
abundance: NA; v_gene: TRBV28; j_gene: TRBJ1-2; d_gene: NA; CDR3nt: TGTGCCAGCAGGCTGGGTGGGGGGAACTATGGCTACACCTTC; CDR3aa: CASRLGGGNYGYTF
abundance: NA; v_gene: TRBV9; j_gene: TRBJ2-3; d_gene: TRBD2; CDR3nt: TGTGCCAGCAGCCCCGGGGGAGCGGGGGCCACCCACGATACGCAGTATTTT; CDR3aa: CASSPGGAGATHDTQYF
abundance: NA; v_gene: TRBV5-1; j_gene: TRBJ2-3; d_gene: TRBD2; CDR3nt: TGCGCCAGCAGCTTGGAAACTAGCGGCGCAGATACGCAGTATTTT; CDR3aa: CASSLETSGADTQYF
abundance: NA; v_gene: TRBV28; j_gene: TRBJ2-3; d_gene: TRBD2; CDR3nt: TGTGCCAGCACCCCCTGGACTAGCGGGGGGGAAGATACGCAGTATTTT; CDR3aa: CASTPWTSGGEDTQYF
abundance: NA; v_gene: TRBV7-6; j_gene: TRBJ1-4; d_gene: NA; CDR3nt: TGTGCCAGCAGCTTAGCCCCACACGGGGCAACTAATGAAAAACTGTTTTTT; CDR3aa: CASSLAPHGATNEKLFF
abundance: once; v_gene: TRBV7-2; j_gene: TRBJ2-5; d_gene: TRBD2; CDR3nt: TGTGCCAGCAGCCTCTGGCGGGGGGGCCAAGAGACCCAGTACTTC; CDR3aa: CASSLWRGGQETQYF